This TCR beta chain was identified during a study of T cell responses to AZD1222 COVID-19 vaccine. Background on the study: Investigators merged groups given second doses at roughly 4 or roughly 12 weeks.

Assay used: immunoSEQ multiplex PCR; TCRdb lists only in-frame clones, some missing. The profile shows 140,000 to 150,000 clones, roughly 92% of them singletons. Comment on this clone: Its antigen is undetermined.

General observations from the study: Most donors were white British and more were female, and clonal diversity was possibly underestimated. The span of vaccine-associated CD4 TCRs extended across spike, with dominance at 160-218 and 743-854. Baseline serology detected seropositivity in only six AZD1222 recipients.

The sequence was obtained from an adult in good health. The specimen comprised peripheral blood, sampled on day 0 of AZD1222 vaccination.

This chain's CDR3 is CSASLLGQNAEQYF. CDR3 bases: TGCAGTGCTAGTTTATTAGGCCAGAACGCGGAGCAGTACTTC. This rearrangement joins TRBV20-1 to TRBJ2-7; D not resolved. Germline V gene sequence: CDR1 DFQATT, CDR2 SNEGSKA (reference sequence). V was trimmed by 3 bases and J by 7 bases, leaving 19 bases between them. This CDR3 contains 14 residues.